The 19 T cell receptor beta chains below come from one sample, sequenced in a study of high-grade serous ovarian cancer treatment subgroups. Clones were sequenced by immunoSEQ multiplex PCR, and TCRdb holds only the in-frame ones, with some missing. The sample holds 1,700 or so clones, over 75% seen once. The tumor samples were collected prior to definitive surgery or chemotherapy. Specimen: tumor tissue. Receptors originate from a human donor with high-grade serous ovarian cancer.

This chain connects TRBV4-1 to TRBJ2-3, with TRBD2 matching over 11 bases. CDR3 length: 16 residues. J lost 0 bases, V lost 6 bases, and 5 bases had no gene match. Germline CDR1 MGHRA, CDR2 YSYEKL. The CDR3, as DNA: TGCGCCAGCAGGCATGGACTAGCGGGTAGCACAGATACGCAGTATTTT. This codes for CASRHGLAGSTDTQYF.

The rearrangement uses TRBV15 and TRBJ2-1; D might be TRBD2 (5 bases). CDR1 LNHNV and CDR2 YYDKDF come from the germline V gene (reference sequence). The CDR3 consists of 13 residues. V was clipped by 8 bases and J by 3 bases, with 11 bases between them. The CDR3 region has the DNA TGTGCCACCTCTGGGAGCGACTACAATGAGCAGTTCTTC. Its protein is CATSGSDYNEQFF. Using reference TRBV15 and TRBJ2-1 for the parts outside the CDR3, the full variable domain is DAMVIQNPRYQVTQFGKPVTLSCSQTLNHNVMYWYQQKSSQAPKLLFHYYDKDFNNEADTPDNFQSRRPNTSFCFLDIRSPGLGDTAMYLCATSGSDYNEQFFGPGTRLTVL.

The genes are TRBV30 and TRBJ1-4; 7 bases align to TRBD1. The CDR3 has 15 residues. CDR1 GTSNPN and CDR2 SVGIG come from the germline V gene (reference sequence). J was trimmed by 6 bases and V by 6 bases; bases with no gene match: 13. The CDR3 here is CACTGVMNFDEKLFF. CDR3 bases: TGTGCCTGCACAGGGGTGATGAATTTTGATGAAAAACTGTTTTTT.

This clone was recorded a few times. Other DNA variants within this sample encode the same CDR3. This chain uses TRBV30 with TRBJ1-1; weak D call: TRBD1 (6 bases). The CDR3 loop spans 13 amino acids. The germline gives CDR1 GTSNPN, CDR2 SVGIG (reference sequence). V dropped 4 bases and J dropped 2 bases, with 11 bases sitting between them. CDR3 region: CAWNLQGNTEAFF. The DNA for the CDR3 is TGTGCCTGGAATTTACAGGGCAACACTGAAGCTTTCTTT.

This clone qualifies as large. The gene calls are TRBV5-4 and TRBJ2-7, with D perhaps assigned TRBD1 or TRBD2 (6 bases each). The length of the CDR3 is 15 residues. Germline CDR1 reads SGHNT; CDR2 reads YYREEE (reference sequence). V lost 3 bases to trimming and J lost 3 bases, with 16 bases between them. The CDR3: CASSWGGRGGYEQYF. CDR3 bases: TGTGCCAGCAGCTGGGGCGGCAGGGGAGGCTACGAGCAGTACTTC.

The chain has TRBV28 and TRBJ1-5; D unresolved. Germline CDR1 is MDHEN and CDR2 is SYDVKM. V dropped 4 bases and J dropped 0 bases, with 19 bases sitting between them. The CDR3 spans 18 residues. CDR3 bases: TGTGCCAGCAGTTCCACCGCGGGAGGGCTAGGTAGCAATCAGCCCCAGCATTTT. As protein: CASSSTAGGLGSNQPQHF.

The chain's CDR3 is CASSSRSGGDSYEQYF. CDR3 in DNA: TGTGCCAGCAGCTCCCGTAGCGGGGGGGATTCCTACGAGCAGTACTTC. The chain couples TRBV9 to TRBJ2-5, with 11 bases identical to TRBD2. The end of the DNA fits TRBJ2-7 better, so the J call may be wrong. Germline CDR1 reads SGDLS; CDR2 reads YYNGEE. The CDR3 sequence is 16 residues long.

The CDR3 DNA reads TGTGCCAGCAGCAACCGCCCACGGGGACAGGGGGCGACCAAAAACATTCAGTACTTC. It codes for CASSNRPRGQGATKNIQYF. The chain joins TRBV21-1 to TRBJ2-4; the table gives TRBD1 as D, unverified against the DNA. TRBV21-1 is recorded as a pseudogene. There are 19 residues in the CDR3.

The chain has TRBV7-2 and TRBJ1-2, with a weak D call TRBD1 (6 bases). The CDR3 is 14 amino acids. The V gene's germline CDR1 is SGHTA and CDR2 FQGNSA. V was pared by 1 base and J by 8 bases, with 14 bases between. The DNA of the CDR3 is TGTGCCAGCAGCTTAGAGTCAGGGGCGGGAGGCTACACCTTC. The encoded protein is CASSLESGAGGYTF.

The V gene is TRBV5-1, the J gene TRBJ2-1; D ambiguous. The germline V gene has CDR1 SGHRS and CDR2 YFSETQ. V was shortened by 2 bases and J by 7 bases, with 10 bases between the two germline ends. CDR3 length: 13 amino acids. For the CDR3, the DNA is TGCGCCAGCAGCTTCTCTTCCGGGAATGAGCAGTTCTTC. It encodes CASSFSSGNEQFF.

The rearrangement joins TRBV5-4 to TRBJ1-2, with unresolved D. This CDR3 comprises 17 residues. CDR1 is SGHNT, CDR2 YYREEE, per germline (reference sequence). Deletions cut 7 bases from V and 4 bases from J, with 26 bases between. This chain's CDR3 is CASSVDVPPGKTYGYTF. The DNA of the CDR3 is TGTGCCAGCTCAGTGGACGTACCACCAGGAAAGACCTATGGCTACACCTTC.

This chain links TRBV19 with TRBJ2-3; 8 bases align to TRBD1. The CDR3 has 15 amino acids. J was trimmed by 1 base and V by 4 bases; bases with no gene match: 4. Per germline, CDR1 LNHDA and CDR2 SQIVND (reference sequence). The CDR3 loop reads CASSTGGAGTDTQYF. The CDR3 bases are TGTGCCAGTAGTACAGGGGGCGCGGGCACAGATACGCAGTATTTT.

The chain's CDR3 is CASSFGTPTSGNTIYF. The CDR3 bases are TGTGCCAGCAGCTTTGGTACTCCCACCTCTGGAAACACCATATATTTT. The chain couples TRBV7-9 to TRBJ1-3; D remains ambiguous. Germline V gene sequence: CDR1 SEHNR, CDR2 FQNEAQ (reference sequence). Trimming removed 3 bases at V and 0 bases at J, with 12 bases between. The CDR3 extends over 16 amino acids.

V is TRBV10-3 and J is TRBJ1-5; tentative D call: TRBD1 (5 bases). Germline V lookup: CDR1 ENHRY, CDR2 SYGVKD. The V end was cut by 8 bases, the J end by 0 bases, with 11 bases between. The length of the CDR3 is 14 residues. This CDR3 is CAIGTGDSNQPQHF. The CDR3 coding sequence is TGTGCCATCGGGACGGGAGATAGCAATCAGCCCCAGCATTTT.

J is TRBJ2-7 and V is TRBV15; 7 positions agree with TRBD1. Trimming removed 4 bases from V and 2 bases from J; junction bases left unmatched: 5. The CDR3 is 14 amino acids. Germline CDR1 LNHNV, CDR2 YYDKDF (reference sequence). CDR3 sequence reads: CATSTGTETYEQYF. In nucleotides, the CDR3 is TGTGCCACCAGCACCGGGACAGAGACCTACGAGCAGTACTTC.

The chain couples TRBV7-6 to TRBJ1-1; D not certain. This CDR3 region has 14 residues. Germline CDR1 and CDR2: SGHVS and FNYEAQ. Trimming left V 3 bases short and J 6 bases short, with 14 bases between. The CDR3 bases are TGTGCCAGCAGCTTGTCCGATCTGAATCCTGAAGCTTTCTTT. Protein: CASSLSDLNPEAFF.

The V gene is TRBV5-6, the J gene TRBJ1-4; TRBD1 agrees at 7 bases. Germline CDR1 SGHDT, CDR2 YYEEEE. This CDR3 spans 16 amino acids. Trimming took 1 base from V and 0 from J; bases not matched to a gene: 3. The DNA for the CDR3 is TGTGCCAGCAGCTTGATGGGACAGACAACTAATGAAAAACTGTTTTTT. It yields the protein CASSLMGQTTNEKLFF.

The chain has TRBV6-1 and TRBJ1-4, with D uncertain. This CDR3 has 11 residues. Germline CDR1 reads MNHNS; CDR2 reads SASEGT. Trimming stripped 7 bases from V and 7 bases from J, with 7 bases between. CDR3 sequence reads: CASTEGEKLFF. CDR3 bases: TGTGCCAGCACGGAAGGTGAAAAACTGTTTTTT.

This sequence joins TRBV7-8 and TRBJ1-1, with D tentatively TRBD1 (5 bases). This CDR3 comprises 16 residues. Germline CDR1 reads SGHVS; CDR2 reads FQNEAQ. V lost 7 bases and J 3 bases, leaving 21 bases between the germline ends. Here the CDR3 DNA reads TGTGCCAGCACCCCCCACCGGGCAGGGAGGGACACTGAAGCTTTCTTT. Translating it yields CASTPHRAGRDTEAFF.